The next 30 T cell receptor beta chains were all read from a single sample in a study of blood T cell repertoires in COVID-19 (dated by TCRdb to the early 2020s). Library construction relied on the immunoSEQ multiplex PCR assay. TCRdb stores this immuneACCESS table with in-frame sequences only. Part of the clones is absent; in the studies checked, under half of the shortfall reflects unresolved V genes, and no reason is known for the rest. The sample includes about 210,000 clones, with 81% observed a single time. The ten largest clones capture more than 8.5% of the sample. The sample was PBMCs or T cells enriched from blood (not recorded which). These receptors originate from a woman aged 50 to 60 with acute COVID-19.

This rearrangement joins TRBV6-5 to TRBJ1-5; 9 bases are a match to TRBD1. Per germline, CDR1 MNHEY and CDR2 SVGAGI. The CDR3 is made up of 12 amino acids. V shed 9 bases and J 4 bases; nucleotides not matched to a gene: 1. The CDR3 nucleotides are TGTGCCAGTGGGACAGGGAATCAGCCCCAGCATTTT. Amino acids: CASGTGNQPQHF.

The chain carries TRBV19 and TRBJ2-1, with a weak D call TRBD2 (5 bases). V was cut by 7 bases and J by 0 bases, with 10 bases left in between. Germline CDR1 is LNHDA and CDR2 is SQIVND (reference sequence). The length of the CDR3 is 14 residues. CDR3 protein: CASTSPNSYNEQFF. CDR3 nucleotides: TGTGCCAGTACTAGCCCCAACTCCTACAATGAGCAGTTCTTC.

The chain has TRBV11-3 and TRBJ2-3, with a possible D match to TRBD2 (6 bases). CDR1 is SGHNT and CDR2 is YENEEA in the germline V gene. Between the trimmed V and J ends, which lost 5 bases and 0 bases, there was a span of 9 bases. The CDR3 loop spans 14 amino acids. The CDR3 region is CASSPTRSTDTQYF. In DNA form, the CDR3 reads TGTGCCAGCAGCCCGACTAGAAGCACAGATACGCAGTATTTT.

This clone was picked up a small number of times. The V and J genes are TRBV24-1 and TRBJ1-2; D gene ambiguous. Trimming pared 4 bases from V and 8 bases from J, leaving 10 bases between. The CDR3 length is 12 residues. CDR1 is KGHDR and CDR2 is SFDVKD in the germline V gene. CDR3: CATSEQARGYTF. In DNA, the CDR3 is TGTGCCACCAGTGAGCAGGCACGGGGCTACACCTTC.

The chain combines TRBV5-6 with TRBJ2-1; D is perhaps TRBD1 (5 bases). Germline-derived CDR1 and CDR2 are SGHDT and YYEEEE. The CDR3 is 16 amino acids. Trimming shortened V by 1 base and J by 5 bases, and 16 bases separated the two germline ends. The CDR3 region is CASSLLGASRDNEQFF. CDR3 bases: TGTGCCAGCAGCTTGCTAGGGGCCTCAAGGGACAATGAGCAGTTCTTC.

This sequence joins TRBV2 and TRBJ2-2; unclear D gene. The germline gives CDR1 SNHLY, CDR2 FYNNEI. This CDR3 has 12 amino acids. Trimming left V 11 bases short and J 1 base short, with 8 bases between. CDR3 sequence reads: CAGALNTGELFF. CDR3 nucleotide sequence: TGTGCCGGAGCTTTGAACACCGGGGAGCTGTTTTTT.

The J gene is TRBJ2-4, the V gene TRBV7-2, with 8 bases fitting TRBD1. The CDR3 runs to 19 residues. The trim removed 0 bases at V and 2 bases at J, leaving 12 bases unmatched. CDR1 is SGHTA, CDR2 FQGNSA, per germline. The CDR3 region is CASSLAGTGYALTKNIQYF. Here the CDR3 DNA reads TGTGCCAGCAGCTTAGCCGGGACAGGTTACGCTTTGACCAAAAACATTCAGTACTTC. Variable domain in full (rest from reference TRBV7-2 and TRBJ2-4): GAGVSQSPSNKVTEKGKDVELRCDPISGHTALYWYRQSLGQGLEFLIYFQGNSAPDKSGLPSDRFSAERTGGSVSTLTIQRTQQEDSAVYLCASSLAGTGYALTKNIQYFGAGTRLSVL.

The V and J genes are TRBV6-2 or TRBV6-3 and TRBJ1-4; D ambiguous. The V gene's germline CDR1 is MNHEY and CDR2 SVGEGT. The V end lost 8 bases, the J end lost 0 bases, and 13 bases lay between the germline ends. This CDR3 contains 15 residues. The CDR3 loop reads CASGRPVTTNEKLFF. Written as DNA, the CDR3 is TGTGCCAGCGGCCGGCCTGTGACAACTAATGAAAAACTGTTTTTT.

J is TRBJ1-6 and V is TRBV5-6; the D is unclear. The germline gives CDR1 SGHDT, CDR2 YYEEEE. The CDR3 length is 17 residues. With 0 bases removed from V and 0 bases from J, the gap between germline ends came to 10 bases. Here the CDR3 reads CASSLDWESSYNSPLHF. The DNA of the CDR3 is TGTGCCAGCAGCTTGGACTGGGAGAGCTCCTATAATTCACCCCTCCACTTT.

This chain connects TRBV15 to TRBJ1-5; no reliable D call. This CDR3 is built from 14 residues. The ends were cut back, 5 bases at V and 3 bases at J, with 11 bases in the middle. Germline CDR1 and CDR2: LNHNV and YYDKDF (reference sequence). The CDR3, as DNA: TGTGCCACCAGCGGTCGGGGTTTCAATCAGCCCCAGCATTTT. This codes for CATSGRGFNQPQHF.

Only a few counts were recorded for this clone. This chain links TRBV7-9 with TRBJ1-1, with TRBD1 matching over 8 bases. J lost 11 bases, V lost 5 bases, and 7 bases had no gene match. Germline V gene data show CDR1 as SEHNR and CDR2 as FQNEAQ (reference sequence). The CDR3 totals 12 residues. Written as DNA, the CDR3 is TGTGCCAGCAGCGCAGCAGGGGGCGATGCTTTCTTT. Its translation is CASSAAGGDAFF.

This clone was counted only a few times. CDR3 DNA sequence: TGTGCCAGCAGTTTAGCAGGGGGCTATGGCTACACCTTC. It codes for CASSLAGGYGYTF. The chain employs TRBV28 and TRBJ1-2, with 7 bases that match TRBD1. This CDR3 is built from 13 residues. J lost 4 bases, V lost 2 bases, and 1 base had no gene match. Germline-derived CDR1 and CDR2 are MDHEN and SYDVKM.

The J gene is TRBJ1-1, the V gene TRBV29-1, with TRBD1 identical over 7 bases. Germline assignment: CDR1 SQVTM and CDR2 ANQGSEA. V was pared by 6 bases and J by 11 bases, with 6 bases of the junction left unmatched. This CDR3 spans 10 amino acids. The CDR3, as DNA: TGCAGCGTGTCTGACAGGGACGCTTTCTTT. As protein: CSVSDRDAFF. Combining the CDR3 with reference TRBV29-1 and TRBJ1-1 gives the whole variable domain SAVISQKPSRDICQRGTSLTIQCQVDSQVTMMFWYRQQPGQSLTLIATANQGSEATYESGFVIDKFPISRPNLTFSTLTVSNMSPEDSSIYLCSVSDRDAFFGQGTRLTVV.

The chain carries TRBV12-3 or TRBV12-4 and TRBJ1-2; TRBD1 might be the D (6 bases). Trimming removed 6 bases at V and 2 bases at J, with 10 bases between. CDR3 length equals 13 residues. The CDR3 region has the DNA TGTGCCAGCAGGGAGCAGGGGAACTATGGCTACACCTTC. Amino acid sequence: CASREQGNYGYTF.

The chain links TRBV19 to TRBJ1-5; D is possibly TRBD1 (6 bases). Germline values: CDR1 LNHDA, CDR2 SQIVND (reference sequence). With 7 bases removed from V and 2 bases from J, the gap between germline ends came to 15 bases. This CDR3 comprises 15 residues. CDR3 sequence (DNA): TGTGCCAGTAAGCCGGGGGGCGGGGGCAATCAGCCCCAGCATTTT. This gives the protein CASKPGGGGNQPQHF.

This chain connects TRBV25-1 to TRBJ2-1; 7 nucleotides match TRBD2. CDR1 is MGHDK, CDR2 SYGVNS, per germline. Unmatched junction bases numbered 8, after V lost 8 bases and J lost 7 bases. The CDR3 extends over 13 amino acids. The CDR3 bases are TGTGCCAGCCTATCGGGGGGTAAAAATGAGCAGTTCTTC. It translates to CASLSGGKNEQFF.

The chain employs TRBV14 and TRBJ2-5; D perhaps matches TRBD1 (6 bases). Germline V CDR1 and CDR2: SGHDN, FVKESK. The CDR3 extends over 18 amino acids. V was shortened by 4 bases and J by 2 bases, with 23 bases between the two germline ends. The CDR3 sequence: CASSLFLSDRLLQETQYF. The CDR3 DNA follows: TGTGCCAGCAGCCTTTTCCTTTCCGACAGGCTACTTCAAGAGACCCAGTACTTC.

This clone was recorded a few times. The chain has TRBV2 and TRBJ2-1; tentatively, D is TRBD1 (6 bases). V lost 5 bases, J lost 8 bases, and 10 bases lay in between. Looked up from germline, CDR1 is SNHLY and CDR2 is FYNNEI. There are 12 residues in the CDR3. The CDR3 region has the DNA TGTGCCAGCAGTATACAGGGTTATGAGCAGTTCTTC. This sequence encodes CASSIQGYEQFF.

V and J are TRBV7-2 and TRBJ1-1, with 11 bases matching TRBD1. Germline V lookup: CDR1 SGHTA, CDR2 FQGNSA. V shed 5 bases and J 6 bases; nucleotides not matched to a gene: 8. CDR3 length: 15 amino acids. CDR3 bases: TGTGCCAGCAGCGTTCGGACAGGGGGCGGGTCTGAAGCTTTCTTT. Translating gives CASSVRTGGGSEAFF.

The genes are TRBV18 and TRBJ2-5; a possible D gene is TRBD1 (5 bases). The CDR3 is made up of 13 amino acids. CDR1 is KGHSH and CDR2 is LQKENI in the germline V gene. The V end lost 5 bases, the J end lost 5 bases, and 12 bases lay between the germline ends. For the CDR3, the DNA is TGTGCCAGCTCAGTACAGGTAATGGAGACCCAGTACTTC. It yields the protein CASSVQVMETQYF.

In its sample, this clone was seen a few times. V and J are TRBV2 and TRBJ2-7; D is unresolved. V was trimmed by 6 bases and J by 2 bases, leaving 20 bases between them. Germline V gene lookup returns CDR1 SNHLY and CDR2 FYNNEI. This CDR3 region has 16 residues. Here the CDR3 reads CASSYTYTQETYEQYF. The CDR3 DNA is TGTGCCAGCAGCTATACATATACCCAGGAAACCTACGAGCAGTACTTC.

This sequence joins TRBV7-9 and TRBJ1-1; the D is unclear. The germline gives CDR1 SEHNR, CDR2 FQNEAQ (reference sequence). The CDR3 totals 12 residues. V lost 5 bases and J 1 base, leaving 5 bases between the germline ends. CDR3 coding DNA: TGTGCCAGCAGCATTCAGAACACTGAAGCTTTCTTT. Translating gives CASSIQNTEAFF.

This chain connects TRBV25-1 to TRBJ1-2; no clear D gene. CDR1 MGHDK and CDR2 SYGVNS come from the germline V gene. The CDR3 is 13 amino acids. V gave up 1 base and J gave up 6 bases, with 9 bases separating them. Written as DNA, the CDR3 is TGTGCCAGCAGTGAATTAACAGTAGATGGCTACACCTTC. The encoded protein is CASSELTVDGYTF.

The chain joins TRBV5-5 to TRBJ2-3, with D perhaps matching TRBD2 (6 bases). V was pared by 4 bases and J by 0 bases, with 18 bases between. The CDR3 covers 17 residues. Germline V gene sequence: CDR1 SGHKS, CDR2 YYEKEE (reference sequence). In DNA form, the CDR3 reads TGTGCCAGCAGCCTAACCGAGCGGGCCCCTAGCACAGATACGCAGTATTTT. Encoded protein: CASSLTERAPSTDTQYF.

The chain uses TRBV29-1 and TRBJ2-3, with a tentative D call TRBD1 (5 bases). Trimming took 4 bases from V and 3 from J, leaving 14 bases between them. Germline V gene sequence: CDR1 SQVTM, CDR2 ANQGSEA. This CDR3 has 14 residues. The CDR3 sequence is CSVGRGVGTDTQYF. DNA of the CDR3: TGCAGCGTTGGAAGGGGCGTTGGTACAGATACGCAGTATTTT.

This chain uses TRBV5-6 with TRBJ2-7, with D unclear. This CDR3 is 16 amino acids long. The ends were cut back, 4 bases at V and 3 bases at J, with 20 bases in the middle. Germline lookup yields CDR1 SGHDT and CDR2 YYEEEE. The CDR3 bases are TGTGCCAGCAGCCCATCCTTGGAGACGGCCGACTACGAGCAGTACTTC. This encodes CASSPSLETADYEQYF.

The chain uses TRBV2 and TRBJ1-3, with 7 bases matching TRBD1. The CDR3 has 15 amino acids. The V gene's germline CDR1 is SNHLY and CDR2 FYNNEI. V lost 5 bases and J lost 3; bases outside the gene matches: 7. The CDR3 spells CASSRLGGHGNTIYF. The DNA of the CDR3 is TGTGCCAGCAGTCGGCTAGGGGGCCATGGAAACACCATATATTTT.

The rearrangement joins TRBV6-6 to TRBJ1-1, with 10 bases identical to TRBD1. CDR1 is MNHNY and CDR2 is SVGAGI in the germline V gene (reference sequence). Trimming took 6 bases from V and 10 from J; bases not matched to a gene: 17. The CDR3 consists of 16 residues. The CDR3 region has the DNA TGTGCCAGCAGCCCTGATCCGGGACAGGGGCGCTTAGCAGCTTTCTTT. Its translation: CASSPDPGQGRLAAFF.

This chain joins TRBV19 and TRBJ1-5; the match to TRBD1 covers 9 bases. After removal of 9 bases from V and 3 bases from J, the junction contained 6 bases not matched to a gene. CDR3 length equals 14 residues. CDR1 LNHDA and CDR2 SQIVND come from the germline V gene (reference sequence). In DNA, the CDR3 is TGTGCCAGCAATAGACAGGGGGACAATCAGCCCCAGCATTTT. Residues: CASNRQGDNQPQHF.

The CDR3 here is CASSGGAGTGQETQYF. The CDR3 coding sequence is TGTGCCAGCAGTGGGGGCGCCGGGACAGGCCAAGAGACCCAGTACTTC. The chain couples TRBV6-1 to TRBJ2-5; 8 nucleotides align to TRBD1. Germline lookup yields CDR1 MNHNS and CDR2 SASEGT. V was pared by 4 bases and J by 1 base, with 8 bases of the junction left unmatched. The CDR3 has 16 residues.